Below are 13 T cell receptor beta chains sequenced from a single sample in a study of breast tumors, draining lymph nodes, adjacent tissues. Samples came from axillary lymph nodes draining the breast cancer. Using its own MiXCR run on the multiplex PCR reads, TCRdb lists one record per CDR3 protein. The sample lists fewer than 150,000 distinct CDR3 sequences; 21% were seen once. The source material was axillary lymph node tissue. The receptors shown here come from a female donor with breast cancer. Some clones in this sample may be carry-over from other donors' samples.

J is TRBJ1-5 and V is TRBV19; D is unclear. The CDR3 runs 15 residues. CDR1 and CDR2 (germline): LNHDA, SQIVND (reference sequence). Trimming took 3 bases from V and 9 from J, leaving 18 bases between them. The CDR3 sequence: CASSISIGRNRPQHF. The CDR3 DNA follows: TGTGCCAGTAGTATCTCAATTGGACGGAACAGGCCCCAGCATTTT.

The chain employs TRBV28 and TRBJ1-5; no reliable D call. With 8 bases removed from V and 2 bases from J, the gap between germline ends came to 7 bases. This CDR3 spans 12 amino acids. CDR1 and CDR2 from the germline V gene are MDHEN and SYDVKM. The CDR3 nucleotides are TGTGCCAGCCGAGTGGGCAATCAGCCCCAGCATTTT. It codes for CASRVGNQPQHF.

This clonotype was recorded at least ten times. The CDR3 nucleotides read TGTGCCAGCAGCCAATGGTCGAGGGAGATTTTTGGCCCAGATACGCAGTATTTT. This translates into CASSQWSREIFGPDTQYF. V usage is TRBV11-2 and J usage is TRBJ2-3; D may be TRBD2 (5 bases). V gave up 5 bases and J gave up 4 bases, with 25 bases separating them. CDR1 and CDR2 from the germline V gene are SGHAT and FQNNGV. The CDR3 has 18 residues.

The chain is built from TRBV5-6 and TRBJ1-1, with TRBD1 identical over 7 bases. Germline V gene sequence: CDR1 SGHDT, CDR2 YYEEEE. The J segment lost 1 base and the V segment lost 4 bases, leaving 16 bases of the junction unmatched. The CDR3 covers 18 residues. This CDR3 reads CASSPEGGRPRGNTEAFF. Written as DNA, the CDR3 is TGTGCCAGCAGCCCGGAAGGGGGCAGGCCTCGTGGGAACACTGAAGCTTTCTTT.

This clonotype showed up many times. The V call is TRBV7-2, the J call TRBJ2-6; D gene unclear. This CDR3 region has 14 residues. Germline values: CDR1 SGHTA, CDR2 FQGNSA. V gave up 0 bases and J gave up 6 bases, with 6 bases separating them. The CDR3 region has the DNA TGTGCCAGCAGCTTAGCAAGGGAGGCCAACGTCCTGACTTTC. Translating it yields CASSLAREANVLTF.

Worth noting for this clonotype: A read error may explain this, as a much larger clone is one base away. The conserved closing phenylalanine or tryptophan is absent in this CDR3, likely reflecting a read error. V is TRBV11-2 and J is TRBJ2-1; D ambiguous. V gave up 0 bases and J gave up 9 bases, with 9 bases separating them. The CDR3 covers 13 residues. Germline V gene lookup returns CDR1 SGHAT and CDR2 FQNNGV. CDR3 region: CASSLEVSFEQFL. The CDR3 coding sequence is TGTGCCAGCAGCTTAGAGGTTTCGTTTGAGCAGTTCCTC.

This clonotype was observed at least ten times. One junction end does not reproduce the germline sequence, and a read error may be involved. The genes are TRBV20-1 and TRBJ2-1, with D unclear. The CDR3 contains 14 residues. Germline V gene sequence: CDR1 DFQATT, CDR2 SNEGSKA (reference sequence). CDR3 protein: CSAREAKVGIEEFF. CDR3 nucleotides: TGCAGTGCTAGAGAGGCTAAGGTTGGAATTGAGGAGTTCTTC.

This clonotype was found many times. The gene calls are TRBV6-1 and TRBJ1-4; no clear D gene. Germline-derived CDR1 and CDR2 are MNHNS and SASEGT. CDR3 length: 13 residues. V was trimmed by 7 bases and J by 8 bases, leaving 14 bases between them. The CDR3 region is CASNPPLEEKLFF. The CDR3, as DNA: TGTGCCAGCAATCCTCCCCTGGAGGAAAAACTGTTTTTT.

This clonotype appeared many times. This sequence joins TRBV6-2 or TRBV6-3 and TRBJ2-5; TRBD2 aligns across 7 bases. The germline gives CDR1 MNHEY, CDR2 SVGEGT. CDR3 length equals 15 residues. Trimming at V came to 3 bases and at J to 3 bases, leaving 7 bases not matched to a gene. CDR3: CASSYSQSGEETQYF. The CDR3 bases are TGTGCCAGCAGTTATTCCCAAAGCGGGGAAGAGACCCAGTACTTC.

This clonotype was counted at least ten times. This chain links TRBV20-1 with TRBJ2-7; 7 nucleotides match TRBD2. The CDR3 spans 14 residues. Germline V gives CDR1 DFQATT, CDR2 SNEGSKA (reference sequence). CDR3 sequence (DNA): TGCAGCGCCACAGAGGGAGGGCTTCTTGGCGAGCAGTACTTC. It specifies CSATEGGLLGEQYF.

This clonotype was picked up many times. The chain has TRBV7-9 and TRBJ2-3, with D perhaps TRBD2 (6 bases). The CDR3 length is 15 residues. Trimming shortened V by 6 bases and J by 2 bases, and 15 bases separated the two germline ends. CDR1 is SEHNR and CDR2 is FQNEAQ in the germline V gene (reference sequence). CDR3 sequence (DNA): TGTGCCAGCAGGGGTTGGGAGGACGACACAGATACGCAGTATTTT. Its protein is CASRGWEDDTDTQYF.

This chain links TRBV27 with TRBJ2-5, with D possibly being TRBD1 (5 bases). Germline V CDR1 and CDR2: MNHEY, SMNVEV (reference sequence). The V end lost 5 bases, the J end lost 0 bases, and 7 bases lay between the germline ends. The CDR3 length is 13 residues. DNA for the CDR3: TGTGCCAGCAGTATGGGGCACCAAGAGACCCAGTACTTC. This codes for CASSMGHQETQYF.

This clonotype was counted ten times or more. V gene TRBV7-8 combines with J gene TRBJ2-7; 8 bases map to TRBD1. CDR1 and CDR2 (germline): SGHVS, FQNEAQ. This CDR3 spans 13 amino acids. The junction had 4 bases not matched to a gene; V was cut back by 5 bases and J by 4 bases. DNA for the CDR3: TGTGCCAGCAGCCAGGACAGGGTGTACGAGCAGTACTTC. This gives the protein CASSQDRVYEQYF.